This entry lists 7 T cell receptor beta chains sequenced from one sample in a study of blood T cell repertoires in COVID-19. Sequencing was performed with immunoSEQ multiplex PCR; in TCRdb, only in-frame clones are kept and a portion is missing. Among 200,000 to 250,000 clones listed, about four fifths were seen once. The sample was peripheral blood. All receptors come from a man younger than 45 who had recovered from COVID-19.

CDR3 protein: CASSQDRVPHSPLHF. As DNA, the CDR3 is TGCGCCAGCAGTCAGGACAGGGTACCGCATTCACCCCTCCACTTT. V and J are TRBV5-1 and TRBJ1-6, with TRBD1 identical over 8 bases. CDR3 length equals 15 residues. The V gene's germline CDR1 is SGHRS and CDR2 YFSETQ. Unmatched junction bases numbered 9, after V lost 5 bases and J lost 8 bases.

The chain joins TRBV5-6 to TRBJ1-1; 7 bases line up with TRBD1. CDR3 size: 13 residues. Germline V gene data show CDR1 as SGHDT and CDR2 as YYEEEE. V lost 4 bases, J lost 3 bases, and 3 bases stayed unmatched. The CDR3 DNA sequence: TGTGCCAGCAGCCGGGACAGATACACTGAAGCTTTCTTT. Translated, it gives CASSRDRYTEAFF. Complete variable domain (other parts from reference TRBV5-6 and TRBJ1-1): DAGVTQSPTHLIKTRGQQVTLRCSPKSGHDTVSWYQQALGQGPQFIFQYYEEEERQRGNFPDRFSGHQFPNYSSELNVNALLLGDSALYLCASSRDRYTEAFFGQGTRLTVV.

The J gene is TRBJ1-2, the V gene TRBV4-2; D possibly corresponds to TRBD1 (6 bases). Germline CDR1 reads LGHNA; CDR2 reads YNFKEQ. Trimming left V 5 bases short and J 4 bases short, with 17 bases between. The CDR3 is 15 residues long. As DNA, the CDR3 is TGTGCCAGCAGCTCCTTCTCGACAGGCCTCTATGGCTACACCTTC. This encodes CASSSFSTGLYGYTF.

The CDR3 sequence is CASSPSGGWGYTF. The CDR3 DNA sequence: TGTGCCAGCTCACCATCGGGGGGCTGGGGCTACACCTTC. This chain links TRBV18 with TRBJ1-2, with a weak D call TRBD1 (6 bases). The CDR3 contains 13 residues. Germline V lookup: CDR1 KGHSH, CDR2 LQKENI. V was pared by 2 bases and J by 8 bases, with 12 bases between.

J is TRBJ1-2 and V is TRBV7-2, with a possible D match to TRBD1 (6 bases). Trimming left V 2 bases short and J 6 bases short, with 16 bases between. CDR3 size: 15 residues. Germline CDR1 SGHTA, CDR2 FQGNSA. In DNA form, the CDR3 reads TGTGCCAGCAGCTTACCGGGGTCAGGGGACAATGGCTACACCTTC. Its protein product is CASSLPGSGDNGYTF.

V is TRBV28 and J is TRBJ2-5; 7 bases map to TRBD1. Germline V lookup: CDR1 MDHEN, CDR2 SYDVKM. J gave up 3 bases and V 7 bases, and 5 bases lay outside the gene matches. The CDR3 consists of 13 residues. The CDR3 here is CASTFQGEETQYF. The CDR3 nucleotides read TGTGCCAGCACTTTCCAGGGGGAAGAGACCCAGTACTTC.

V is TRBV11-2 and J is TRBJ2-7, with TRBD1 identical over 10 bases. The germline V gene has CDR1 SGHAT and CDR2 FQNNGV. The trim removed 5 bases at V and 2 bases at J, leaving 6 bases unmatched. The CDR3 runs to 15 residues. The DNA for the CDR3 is TGTGCCAGCAGCCCCAGACAGGGGGCGACCTACGAGCAGTACTTC. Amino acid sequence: CASSPRQGATYEQYF. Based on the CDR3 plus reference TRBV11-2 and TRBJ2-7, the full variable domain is EAGVAQSPRYKIIEKRQSVAFWCNPISGHATLYWYQQILGQGPKLLIQFQNNGVVDDSQLPKDRFSAERLKGVDSTLKIQPAKLEDSAVYLCASSPRQGATYEQYFGPGTRLTVT.